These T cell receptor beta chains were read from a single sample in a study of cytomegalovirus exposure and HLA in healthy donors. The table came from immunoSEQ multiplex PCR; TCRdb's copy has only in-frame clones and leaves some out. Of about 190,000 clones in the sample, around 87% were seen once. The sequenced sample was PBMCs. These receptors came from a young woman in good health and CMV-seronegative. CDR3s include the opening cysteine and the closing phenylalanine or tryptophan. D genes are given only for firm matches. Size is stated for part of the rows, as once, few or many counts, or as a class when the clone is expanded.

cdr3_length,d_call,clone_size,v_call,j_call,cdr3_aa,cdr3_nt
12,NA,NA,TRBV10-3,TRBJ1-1,CAISGGGVGAFF,TGTGCCATCAGTGGAGGGGGGGTGGGAGCTTTCTTT
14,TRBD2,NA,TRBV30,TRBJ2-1,CAWTLAGGRNEQFF,TGTGCCTGGACCTTAGCGGGGGGGCGCAATGAGCAGTTCTTC
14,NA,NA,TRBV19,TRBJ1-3,CASTGRRSGNTIYF,TGTGCCAGCACAGGTCGGCGCTCTGGAAACACCATATATTTT
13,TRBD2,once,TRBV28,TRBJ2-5,CALNKAGVETQYF,TGTGCCCTCAACAAAGCGGGAGTGGAGACCCAGTACTTC
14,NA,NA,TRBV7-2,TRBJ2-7,CASSLGRRSYEQYF,TGTGCCAGCAGCTTAGGTAGGCGGTCCTACGAGCAGTACTTC
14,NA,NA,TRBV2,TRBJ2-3,CANKLGTSTDTQYF,TGTGCCAACAAGCTCGGGACTAGCACAGATACGCAGTATTTT
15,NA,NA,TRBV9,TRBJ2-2,CASSVVAGLVGELFF,TGTGCCAGCAGCGTAGTGGCAGGGTTGGTCGGGGAGCTGTTTTTT
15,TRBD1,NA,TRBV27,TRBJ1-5,CASSFSGTGGQPQHF,TGTGCCAGCAGTTTTAGCGGGACAGGGGGACAGCCCCAGCATTTT
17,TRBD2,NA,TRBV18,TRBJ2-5,CASSPGLAGGITETQYF,TGTGCCAGCTCACCGGGACTAGCGGGCGGGATTACAGAGACCCAGTACTTC
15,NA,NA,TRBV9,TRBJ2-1,CASSVRGDIVNEQFF,TGTGCCAGCAGCGTCAGAGGGGACATAGTCAATGAGCAGTTCTTC
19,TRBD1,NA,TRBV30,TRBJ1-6,CAWSVRGLVRGLYNSPLHF,TGTGCCTGGAGTGTACGGGGGTTGGTCAGGGGGCTCTATAATTCACCCCTCCACTTT
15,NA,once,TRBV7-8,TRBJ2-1,CASSYRVLTYNEQFF,TGTGCCAGCAGCTACCGGGTCCTAACCTACAATGAGCAGTTCTTC
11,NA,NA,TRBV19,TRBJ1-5,CAGGANQPQHF,TGTGCCGGGGGGGCCAATCAGCCCCAGCATTTT
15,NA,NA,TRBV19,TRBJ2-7,CASSIVGGPSYEQYF,TGTGCCAGTAGTATAGTAGGGGGACCCTCCTACGAGCAGTACTTC
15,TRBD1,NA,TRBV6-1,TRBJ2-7,CASRALQAGGYEQYF,TGTGCCAGCAGGGCCCTCCAGGCAGGGGGCTACGAGCAGTACTTC
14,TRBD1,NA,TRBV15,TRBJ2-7,CATSGDRGPYEQYF,TGTGCCACCAGCGGGGACAGGGGGCCCTACGAGCAGTACTTC
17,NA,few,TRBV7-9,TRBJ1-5,CSSSGAVGQSPNQPQHF,TGTTCCAGCAGCGGAGCAGTGGGTCAGTCCCCCAATCAGCCCCAGCATTTT
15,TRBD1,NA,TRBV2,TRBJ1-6,CASSGGQGYNSPLHF,TGTGCCAGCAGTGGAGGACAGGGATATAATTCACCCCTCCACTTT
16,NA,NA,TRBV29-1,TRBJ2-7,CSVEEALMGSPYEQYF,TGCAGCGTTGAAGAAGCCCTTATGGGGAGCCCCTACGAGCAGTACTTC
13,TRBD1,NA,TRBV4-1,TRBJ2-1,CASSQGTGNEQFF,TGCGCCAGCAGCCAAGGGACAGGCAATGAGCAGTTCTTC
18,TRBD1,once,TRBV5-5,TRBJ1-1,CASSYGTDKTLGNTEAFF,TGTGCCAGCAGCTACGGGACAGACAAAACCCTGGGAAACACTGAAGCTTTCTTT
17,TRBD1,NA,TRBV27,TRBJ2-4,CASSLTWRGTGKNIQYF,TGTGCCAGCAGTTTAACCTGGCGCGGGACAGGGAAAAACATTCAGTACTTC